A single sample is the source of the 2 T cell receptor beta chains below, sequenced in a study of T cells in Graves' hyperthyroidism and ophthalmopathy. Amplified TCR beta CDR3 regions derived from RNA transcripts. The HTBI primer set was used in a first-round RT-PCR of the TCR CDR3. Using its own MiXCR run on the multiplex PCR reads, TCRdb lists one record per CDR3 protein. The repertoire holds hundreds of thousands of distinct CDR3 sequences, about a sixth seen once, with under 3.5% in the top ten. Specimen: blood. Every receptor here comes from a woman in her thirties or forties with Graves' ophthalmopathy.

This clonotype was seen repeatedly, ten times or more. The chain is built from TRBV6-1 and TRBJ1-5; D remains unclear. This CDR3 is built from 14 residues. The ends were cut back, 5 bases at V and 2 bases at J, with 10 bases in the middle. CDR1 is MNHNS, CDR2 SASEGT, per germline. The CDR3: CASSIMRGNQPQHF. CDR3 sequence (DNA): TGTGCCAGCAGTATAATGAGGGGCAATCAGCCCCAGCATTTT.

This clonotype was detected ten times or more. This rearrangement joins TRBV30 to TRBJ1-5, with D perhaps TRBD1 (6 bases). The CDR3 sequence is 14 residues long. Looked up from germline, CDR1 is GTSNPN and CDR2 is SVGIG (reference sequence). V gave up 5 bases and J gave up 6 bases, with 17 bases separating them. The CDR3 DNA reads TGTGCCTGGTGCACACAGGGCGGTAGTCAGCCCCAGCATTTT. Translation gives CAWCTQGGSQPQHF.